This T cell receptor (beta chain) was documented in a study of CD8 T cells in ankylosing spondylitis. In making TCR beta libraries, quantitative 5'-RACE with molecular barcodes was used. MiXCR, run by TCRdb on the 5' RACE reads, gives a single entry per CDR3 protein. The repertoire holds more than 300,000 distinct CDR3 sequences, with less than 9.5% as singletons. General study findings and limits: In peripheral blood, disease-linked CD8+ clones occurred at relatively low frequencies. In reactive arthritis synovial fluid and blood, some motif variants had been reported before. In ankylosing spondylitis blood, a motif of seven to nine highly homologous TCR beta variants appeared characteristic. Significant enrichment of disease-linked clones was reportedly seen in matched ankylosing spondylitis synovial fluid.

Comments on this clonotype: Its antigen remains unknown.

Sequencing input: blood, either unsorted or a sorted T cell fraction (not recorded which). This clonotype was obtained from a male donor with ankylosing spondylitis.

CDR3 sequence (DNA): TGCGCCAGCAGCTTGGTCTGGACAGGCTACAATGAGCAGTTCTTC. Protein: CASSLVWTGYNEQFF. The chain combines TRBV5-1 with TRBJ2-1; the match to TRBD1 covers 7 bases. Germline V gives CDR1 SGHRS, CDR2 YFSETQ. V lost 0 bases, J lost 3 bases, and 3 bases stayed unmatched. This CDR3 has 15 residues.